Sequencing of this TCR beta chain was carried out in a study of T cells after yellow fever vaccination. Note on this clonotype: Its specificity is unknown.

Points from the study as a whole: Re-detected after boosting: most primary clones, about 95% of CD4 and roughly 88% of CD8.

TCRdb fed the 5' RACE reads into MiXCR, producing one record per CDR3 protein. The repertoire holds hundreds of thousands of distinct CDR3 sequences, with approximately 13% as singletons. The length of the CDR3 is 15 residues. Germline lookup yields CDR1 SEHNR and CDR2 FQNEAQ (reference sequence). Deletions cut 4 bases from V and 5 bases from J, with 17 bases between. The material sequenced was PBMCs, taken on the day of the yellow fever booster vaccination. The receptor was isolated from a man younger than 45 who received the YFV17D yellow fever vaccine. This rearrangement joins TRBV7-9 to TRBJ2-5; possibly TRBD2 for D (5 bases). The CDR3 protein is CASSSWTQAEETQYF. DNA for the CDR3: TGTGCCAGCAGCTCTTGGACTCAGGCGGAGGAGACCCAGTACTTC.